The present entry profiles one T cell receptor (beta chain) with its context. Its antigen is as yet unknown. The V end was cut by 2 bases, the J end by 2 bases, with 11 bases between. The germline CDR1 and CDR2 sequences are MNHNS and SASEGT. CDR3 length: 15 residues. The entry originates in a study of cytomegalovirus exposure and HLA in healthy donors. General study results and limits: Among donors in an Asian-associated ancestry cluster, a later analysis reportedly found fewer N-insertions than the roughly 700-donor mean. Specific recognition of CMV antigens was confirmed in vitro for a few chains (all CMV-associated).

PCR employed 60 Vbeta and 13 Jbeta primers. TCRdb's copy holds only in-frame clones and misses some; the assay was immunoSEQ multiplex PCR. The data contain 140,000 or so clones, 70% to 85% of them singletons. The receptor was isolated from a male donor in good health and CMV-seronegative. What was sequenced was PBMCs. The chain combines TRBV6-1 with TRBJ2-3; D might be TRBD1 (6 bases). In nucleotides, the CDR3 is TGTGCCAGCAGTGAAAGGGGGATACCCACAGATACGCAGTATTTT. It specifies CASSERGIPTDTQYF.